This T cell receptor beta chain was recorded in a study of blood T cells in healthy people across ages. Comment on this clonotype: Its cognate antigen is unknown.

A J-beta primer mix and a sample-barcoded 5' primer were used in a second PCR of about 7 to 11 cycles. TCRdb re-called the 5' RACE reads with MiXCR, one entry per CDR3 protein. Of 910,000 or so distinct CDR3 sequences listed, just over 50% are singletons. Donors each provided roughly 11 milliliters of peripheral blood. Each sample used at least 6 million PBMCs. Findings of the study overall: It was not possible, with unsorted PBMCs, to conclusively compare naive and antigen-experienced cells. Observed TCR beta diversity per million T cells went down as age went up. This fall followed a roughly linear course with age.

Germline lookup yields CDR1 LNHDA and CDR2 SQIVND (reference sequence). This CDR3 is built from 15 residues. The chain is built from TRBV19 and TRBJ2-4; D call uncertain. The DNA end is more similar to TRBJ2-5, so the J call may be wrong. The receptor comes from an older woman in good health. The sample comprised blood. CDR3 coding DNA: TGTGCCAGTAGTATAGCTTTAAACAGACAAGAGACCCAGTACTTC. Translated, it gives CASSIALNRQETQYF.